These 11 T cell receptor beta chains came from one sample sequenced in a study of pediatric ulcerative colitis. Profiled with immunoSEQ multiplex PCR; TCRdb holds only in-frame clones, not every one. The table includes around 10,000 clones, roughly 80% detected once. One to two pinch biopsies were taken from the rectum during colonoscopy. Sequencing used gut tissue. Receptors were obtained from a girl under 18 who was a control in a study of pediatric ulcerative colitis.

The chain employs TRBV28 and TRBJ2-5, with 11 bases lining up with TRBD1. V shed 5 bases, J shed 4 bases, and the junction held 9 bases outside the gene matches. The CDR3 covers 16 residues. In germline, CDR1 is MDHEN, CDR2 SYDVKM. CDR3 in amino acids: CASSPWTGGGGETQYF. The CDR3 DNA is TGTGCCAGCAGTCCCTGGACAGGGGGCGGAGGAGAGACCCAGTACTTC.

The J gene is TRBJ2-1, the V gene TRBV2; perhaps TRBD2 as D (6 bases). Germline V gives CDR1 SNHLY, CDR2 FYNNEI. CDR3 length: 12 residues. V was shortened by 2 bases and J by 10 bases, with 9 bases between the two germline ends. CDR3 nucleotides: TGTGCCAGCAGTGAAACCCTAGCGGAGCAGTTCTTC. Translated, it gives CASSETLAEQFF.

The rearrangement joins TRBV7-9 to TRBJ2-7; 7 positions match TRBD1. CDR1 and CDR2 (germline): SEHNR, FQNEAQ (reference sequence). Trimming cost V 6 bases and J 4 bases; bases outside gene matches: 9. The CDR3 contains 14 residues. The CDR3 DNA reads as TGTGCCAGCAGGTGGGGAGAGGGGGCGTACGAGCAGTACTTC. It specifies CASRWGEGAYEQYF. The full variable domain, its missing parts supplied by reference TRBV7-9 and TRBJ2-7, is DTGVSQNPRHKITKRGQNVTFRCDPISEHNRLYWYRQTLGQGPEFLTYFQNEAQLEKSRLLSDRFSAERPKGSFSTLEIQRTEQGDSAMYLCASRWGEGAYEQYFGPGTRLTVT.

This sequence joins TRBV18 and TRBJ2-3, with D maybe TRBD1 (5 bases). The V end lost 3 bases, the J end lost 6 bases, and 10 bases lay between the germline ends. Germline V lookup: CDR1 KGHSH, CDR2 LQKENI. The CDR3 has 13 residues. This chain's CDR3 is CASSPGQGDTQYF. CDR3 bases: TGTGCCAGCTCACCGGGGCAGGGCGATACGCAGTATTTT.

The table lists this clone with a count of one. The chain recombines TRBV29-1 with TRBJ1-6; D may be TRBD1 (5 bases). CDR1 SQVTM and CDR2 ANQGSEA come from the germline V gene. The CDR3 loop spans 14 amino acids. V was trimmed by 4 bases and J by 6 bases, leaving 13 bases between them. Written as DNA, the CDR3 is TGCAGCGTTGCAGAAGGGGCGGTTAATTCACCCCTCCACTTT. Encoded protein: CSVAEGAVNSPLHF.

The chain carries TRBV6-5 and TRBJ1-1; no reliable D call. The germline V and J ends were trimmed by 0 bases and 0 bases, with 5 bases remaining between them. Per the germline V gene, CDR1 is MNHEY and CDR2 is SVGAGI. There are 14 residues in the CDR3. Written as DNA, the CDR3 is TGTGCCAGCAGTTACTCTCGCTTGAACACTGAAGCTTTCTTT. Translated: CASSYSRLNTEAFF.

This clone was seen a few times. The CDR3 is CASSLLGAWETQYF. CDR3 nucleotide sequence: TGTGCCAGCAGCTTACTGGGGGCCTGGGAGACCCAGTACTTC. This chain connects TRBV7-6 to TRBJ2-5; a weak D match, TRBD1 (6 bases). V lost 2 bases, J lost 5 bases, and 12 bases lay in between. Germline CDR1 reads SGHVS; CDR2 reads FNYEAQ. The CDR3 is 14 amino acids.

The CDR3 coding sequence is TGTGCCAGCAGACAGGGGCGCCAGGAAGCTTTCTTT. This encodes CASRQGRQEAFF. This chain uses TRBV6-9 with TRBJ1-1, with TRBD1 matching over 7 bases. This CDR3 is 12 amino acids long. Germline values: CDR1 MNHGY, CDR2 SVAAGI. J was trimmed by 8 bases and V by 6 bases; bases with no gene match: 6.

V usage is TRBV27 and J usage is TRBJ2-3, with D perhaps TRBD2 (5 bases). CDR1 and CDR2 (germline): MNHEY, SMNVEV (reference sequence). Trimming stripped 5 bases from V and 4 bases from J, with 13 bases between. The CDR3 runs to 14 residues. This chain's CDR3 is CASSLAGSADTQYF. For the CDR3, the DNA is TGTGCCAGCAGTCTGGCGGGCTCGGCAGATACGCAGTATTTT.

The chain employs TRBV6-1 and TRBJ1-1; TRBD1 matches 7 bases. The CDR3 extends over 15 amino acids. Germline trimming cut 2 bases from V and 2 bases from J; bases unmatched to any gene: 5. CDR1 is MNHNS, CDR2 SASEGT, per germline. The CDR3, as DNA: TGTGCCAGCAGTGAACCCCGACAGGGAAACACTGAAGCTTTCTTT. This sequence encodes CASSEPRQGNTEAFF.

The genes are TRBV19 and TRBJ1-2, with TRBD1 matching over 8 bases. This CDR3 comprises 15 residues. Germline lookup yields CDR1 LNHDA and CDR2 SQIVND (reference sequence). Trimming cost V 6 bases and J 2 bases; bases outside gene matches: 8. The CDR3 nucleotides are TGTGCCAGTAGCTTCGGGACAGGACGAAACTATGGCTACACCTTC. Amino acids: CASSFGTGRNYGYTF. Using reference TRBV19 and TRBJ1-2 for the parts outside the CDR3, the full variable domain is DGGITQSPKYLFRKEGQNVTLSCEQNLNHDAMYWYRQDPGQGLRLIYYSQIVNDFQKGDIAEGYSVSREKKESFPLTVTSAQKNPTAFYLCASSFGTGRNYGYTFGSGTRLTVV.